Reported below is one TCR beta chain. Its antigen is still unknown. Both 60 Vbeta primers and 13 Jbeta primers went into the PCR. The protocol was immunoSEQ multiplex PCR, while the TCRdb copy is restricted to in-frame clones and leaves out a portion. Here the sample spans roughly 150,000 clones, 80% being singletons. Germline assignment: CDR1 SGHTA and CDR2 FQGTGA. With 5 bases clipped from V and 4 bases from J, the junction kept 8 bases outside the gene matches. This CDR3 is 15 amino acids long. The data were taken from a study of cytomegalovirus exposure and HLA in healthy donors. Study-wide points: An analysis done earlier found most TCR beta V segments productive about 90% or about 30% of the time.

This receptor was identified in a woman in her forties in good health and CMV-seronegative. This chain connects TRBV7-3 to TRBJ2-3, with 8 bases matching TRBD2. The source material was PBMCs. DNA for the CDR3: TGTGCCAGCAGCCCGGGACTAGGGGGAGCAGATACGCAGTATTTT. Amino acids: CASSPGLGGADTQYF.